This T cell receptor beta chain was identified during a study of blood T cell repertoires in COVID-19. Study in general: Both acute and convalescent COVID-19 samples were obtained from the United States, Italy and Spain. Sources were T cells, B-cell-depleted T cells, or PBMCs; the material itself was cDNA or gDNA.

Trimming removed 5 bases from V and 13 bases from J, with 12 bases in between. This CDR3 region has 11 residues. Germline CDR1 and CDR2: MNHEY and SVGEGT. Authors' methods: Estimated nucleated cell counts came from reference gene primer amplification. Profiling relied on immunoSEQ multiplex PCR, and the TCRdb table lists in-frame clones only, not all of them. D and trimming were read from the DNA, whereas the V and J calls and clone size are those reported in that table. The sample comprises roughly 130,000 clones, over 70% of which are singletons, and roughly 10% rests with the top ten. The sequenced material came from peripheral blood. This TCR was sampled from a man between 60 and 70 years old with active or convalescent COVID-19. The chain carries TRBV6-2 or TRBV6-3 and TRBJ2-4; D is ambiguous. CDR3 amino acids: CASSAPGNQYF. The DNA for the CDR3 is TGTGCCAGCAGTGCCCCAGGTAACCAGTACTTC.